This T cell receptor beta chain was profiled in a study of early T cells in non-severe SARS-CoV-2 infection. Per the germline V gene, CDR1 is WNHNN and CDR2 is SYGVQD (reference sequence). This CDR3 contains 13 residues. Trimming removed 2 bases from V and 7 bases from J; junction bases left unmatched: 2. TCRdb analysed the 5' RACE reads with MiXCR anew, one entry per CDR3 protein. The sample shows 80,000 to 95,000 distinct CDR3 sequences, roughly 17% of them seen only once. This clonotype originated in an adult who was a healthcare worker with PCR-confirmed SARS-CoV-2 infection or an uninfected control (not recorded which). V usage is TRBV10-1 and J usage is TRBJ1-2; 9 nucleotides agree with TRBD1. The sample consisted of whole blood, taken at baseline. CDR3 in amino acids: CASSETGGFGYTF. For the CDR3, the DNA is TGCGCCAGCAGTGAGACAGGGGGCTTTGGCTACACCTTC.